Listed here is a single T cell receptor (beta chain). Antigen specificity is unknown. Germline-derived CDR1 and CDR2 are LGHDT and YNNKEL (reference sequence). J was trimmed by 5 bases and V by 3 bases; bases with no gene match: 8. The CDR3 covers 15 residues. The sample is drawn from a study of CD8 T cells in Susac syndrome. Overall study findings and caveats: It was acknowledged by the study that relatively few individuals were included in its TCR sequencing and HLA analysis.

Controls were age- and sex-matched healthy donors. Negative isolation yielded the CD8+ and CD4+ T cells, while FACS enriched the TEMRA cells. Random hexamers were used to reverse transcribe roughly 0.5 to 1 ug of RNA. By means of immunoSEQ multiplex PCR, TCR beta CDR3 spanning 54 Vbeta and 13 Jbeta underwent amplification. TCRdb re-derived calls from the immunoSEQ multiplex PCR reads in MiXCR, one entry per CDR3 protein. The table shows some 90,000 distinct CDR3 sequences, with 90% to 95% occurring only once. The sample was CD8+ T cells from PBMCs. The sequence was obtained from a human donor in good health. The V gene is TRBV3-1, the J gene TRBJ2-7; 9 nucleotides align to TRBD1. The CDR3 protein is CASSHSGTGMHEQYF. DNA for the CDR3: TGTGCCAGCAGCCACTCCGGGACAGGGATGCACGAGCAGTACTTC.